This entry lists 27 T cell receptor beta chains sequenced from one sample in a study of PD-1 blockade in classical Hodgkin lymphoma. Every patient had relapsed following autologous stem cell transplantation, and cohorts differed in brentuximab vedotin exposure. Produced via immunoSEQ multiplex PCR; TCRdb's table is partial and in-frame only. The sample includes tens of thousands of clones, around two thirds seen only once; the top ten take roughly 16%. This specimen was peripheral blood mononuclear cells (PBMCs), taken before the second cycle of nivolumab. These receptors were collected from a human donor with classical Hodgkin lymphoma.

A few counts support this clone. The identical CDR3 is also encoded by other nucleotide sequences in the sample. The rearrangement links TRBV6-6 to TRBJ2-7, with TRBD1 identical over 7 bases. Germline V gene sequence: CDR1 MNHNY, CDR2 SVGAGI (reference sequence). Losses at the gene ends were 6 bases for V and 4 bases for J; bases not matched to a gene: 6. The CDR3 consists of 13 residues. The CDR3 loop reads CASSPRQGYEQYF. Here the CDR3 DNA reads TGTGCCAGCAGCCCGCGACAGGGATACGAGCAGTACTTC.

The chain links TRBV19 to TRBJ2-1; either TRBD1 or TRBD2 may fit D (5 bases each). The CDR3 is 17 residues long. Germline CDR1 is LNHDA and CDR2 is SQIVND (reference sequence). Deletions cut 5 bases from V and 6 bases from J, with 23 bases between. CDR3 DNA: TGTGCCAGTAGTCTATCAGCGAGCCTATCCGGGGCCAATGAGCAGTTCTTC. This translates into CASSLSASLSGANEQFF.

The gene calls are TRBV19 and TRBJ1-1; TRBD1 agrees at 10 bases. The germline gives CDR1 LNHDA, CDR2 SQIVND (reference sequence). J lost 3 bases, V lost 8 bases, and 12 bases had no gene match. The CDR3 runs to 16 residues. The CDR3 DNA reads TGTGCCAGTCGACCCAGGACAGGGGGGGCTCACACTGAAGCTTTCTTT. It encodes CASRPRTGGAHTEAFF. Drawing the rest from reference TRBV19 and TRBJ1-1, the complete variable domain is DGGITQSPKYLFRKEGQNVTLSCEQNLNHDAMYWYRQDPGQGLRLIYYSQIVNDFQKGDIAEGYSVSREKKESFPLTVTSAQKNPTAFYLCASRPRTGGAHTEAFFGQGTRLTVV.

The chain combines TRBV27 with TRBJ2-1, with D tentatively TRBD1 or TRBD2 (5 bases each). The CDR3 loop spans 11 amino acids. The germline V and J ends were trimmed by 3 bases and 10 bases, with 7 bases remaining between them. Germline values: CDR1 MNHEY, CDR2 SMNVEV (reference sequence). CDR3 residues: CASSLWDEQFF. CDR3 in DNA: TGTGCCAGCAGTTTGTGGGACGAGCAGTTCTTC.

The gene calls are TRBV21-1 and TRBJ2-7; the D call TRBD2 from the table was never checked on the DNA. TRBV21-1 is classified as a pseudogene. The CDR3 runs 12 residues. CDR3 region: CASSNHLSEQYF. CDR3 in DNA: TGTGCCAGCAGCAACCATCTTAGCGAGCAGTACTTC.

This clone was seen once. This sample also contains other DNA sequences that code for the same CDR3. The rearrangement uses TRBV4-1 and TRBJ2-3; TRBD2 is a possible D gene (6 bases). This CDR3 is built from 14 residues. CDR1 and CDR2 (germline): MGHRA, YSYEKL. V lost 4 bases, J lost 2 bases, and 10 bases lay in between. DNA for the CDR3: TGCGCCAGCAGCCTTCGGACTATCACAGATACGCAGTATTTT. Amino acid sequence: CASSLRTITDTQYF.

The J gene is TRBJ2-7, the V gene TRBV7-9; no reliable D call. Germline CDR1 reads SEHNR; CDR2 reads FQNEAQ (reference sequence). The ends were cut back, 5 bases at V and 2 bases at J, with 7 bases in the middle. The CDR3 sequence is 12 residues long. In DNA form, the CDR3 reads TGTGCCAGCAGCCCTCTAACCTACGAGCAGTACTTC. Residues: CASSPLTYEQYF.

This clone was detected many times. This sequence joins TRBV7-9 and TRBJ2-7; D remains ambiguous. The CDR3 runs to 11 residues. V dropped 5 bases and J dropped 4 bases, with 6 bases sitting between them. Germline V gives CDR1 SEHNR, CDR2 FQNEAQ (reference sequence). The CDR3 loop is CASSPRYEQYF. The CDR3 coding sequence is TGTGCCAGCAGCCCTAGGTACGAGCAGTACTTC.

V usage is TRBV6-5 and J usage is TRBJ2-2; 12 nucleotides match TRBD2. Germline CDR1 MNHEY, CDR2 SVGAGI. After removal of 7 bases from V and 6 bases from J, the junction contained 6 bases not matched to a gene. The CDR3 has 15 residues. CDR3 amino acids: CASNPLAGGPGELFF. CDR3 DNA: TGTGCCAGCAACCCACTAGCGGGGGGACCCGGGGAGCTGTTTTTT.

The chain uses TRBV7-9 and TRBJ1-1, with D possibly matching TRBD1 (5 bases). This CDR3 spans 15 amino acids. The germline V and J ends were trimmed by 1 base and 2 bases, with 11 bases remaining between them. Germline CDR1 reads SEHNR; CDR2 reads FQNEAQ (reference sequence). The CDR3 DNA follows: TGTGCCAGCAGCTTAGAGCCGGGACCAAACACTGAAGCTTTCTTT. Its protein product is CASSLEPGPNTEAFF. Full variable domain (rest looked up from reference TRBV7-9 and TRBJ1-1): DTGVSQNPRHKITKRGQNVTFRCDPISEHNRLYWYRQTLGQGPEFLTYFQNEAQLEKSRLLSDRFSAERPKGSFSTLEIQRTEQGDSAMYLCASSLEPGPNTEAFFGQGTRLTVV.

The V and J genes are TRBV18 and TRBJ2-7, with 11 bases fitting TRBD2. CDR3 size: 16 residues. J lost 1 base, V lost 6 bases, and 8 bases had no gene match. From germline, CDR1 is KGHSH and CDR2 LQKENI. This CDR3 reads CASSYWTSGPSYEQYF. As DNA, the CDR3 is TGTGCCAGCTCGTACTGGACTAGCGGGCCATCCTACGAGCAGTACTTC. The full variable domain, its missing parts supplied by reference TRBV18 and TRBJ2-7, is NAGVMQNPRHLVRRRGQEARLRCSPMKGHSHVYWYRQLPEEGLKFMVYLQKENIIDESGMPKERFSAEFPKEGPSILRIQQVVRGDSAAYFCASSYWTSGPSYEQYFGPGTRLTVT.

The J gene is TRBJ2-7, the V gene TRBV9; perhaps D is TRBD1 or TRBD2 (6 bases each). This CDR3 is built from 16 residues. V dropped 0 bases and J dropped 6 bases, with 19 bases sitting between them. CDR1 and CDR2 from the germline V gene are SGDLS and YYNGEE. The CDR3 sequence is CASSVESGALLGEQYF. CDR3 DNA sequence: TGTGCCAGCAGCGTAGAGTCGGGGGCCCTCCTCGGCGAGCAGTACTTC.

The chain couples TRBV30 to TRBJ2-7, with a tentative D call TRBD2 (5 bases). Trimming removed 2 bases at V and 3 bases at J, with 11 bases between. The germline V gene encodes CDR1 GTSNPN and CDR2 SVGIG (reference sequence). CDR3 length equals 13 residues. The CDR3 sequence is CAWSQGGFYEQYF. CDR3 DNA: TGTGCCTGGAGTCAAGGCGGGTTCTACGAGCAGTACTTC.

In nucleotides, the CDR3 is TGTGCCAGCAGAGGGGGGACTGCAACTAATGAAAAACTGTTTTTT. Its translation: CASRGGTATNEKLFF. V and J are TRBV6-5 and TRBJ1-4, with a possible D match to TRBD1 (6 bases). Germline-derived CDR1 and CDR2 are MNHEY and SVGAGI. The CDR3 is 15 residues long. With 6 bases removed from V and 0 bases from J, the gap between germline ends came to 11 bases.

This clone is a singleton in its sample. V is TRBV7-9 and J is TRBJ2-2; tentatively, D is TRBD1 or TRBD2 (5 bases each). Germline CDR1 is SEHNR and CDR2 is FQNEAQ (reference sequence). With 11 bases removed from V and 7 bases from J, the gap between germline ends came to 8 bases. This CDR3 contains 10 residues. CDR3 sequence: CAGAGGELFF. DNA of the CDR3: TGTGCCGGGGCGGGCGGGGAGCTGTTTTTT.

The chain couples TRBV11-2 to TRBJ2-1, with 8 bases aligning to TRBD2. V was clipped by 2 bases and J by 10 bases; unmatched bases: 13. This CDR3 contains 16 residues. The germline CDR1 and CDR2 sequences are SGHAT and FQNNGV. The CDR3 reads CASSLLRLAHIQEQFF. The CDR3 coding sequence is TGTGCCAGCAGCTTATTGAGACTAGCGCACATTCAGGAGCAGTTCTTC. Complete variable domain (other parts from reference TRBV11-2 and TRBJ2-1): EAGVAQSPRYKIIEKRQSVAFWCNPISGHATLYWYQQILGQGPKLLIQFQNNGVVDDSQLPKDRFSAERLKGVDSTLKIQPAKLEDSAVYLCASSLLRLAHIQEQFFGPGTRLTVL.

The gene calls are TRBV6-5 and TRBJ2-7; D is ambiguous. Germline CDR1 and CDR2: MNHEY and SVGAGI. This CDR3 is built from 14 residues. V was trimmed by 8 bases and J by 0 bases, leaving 14 bases between them. CDR3: CASLRSPSSYEQYF. In DNA form, the CDR3 reads TGTGCCAGCTTGAGAAGCCCCAGCTCCTACGAGCAGTACTTC.

This clone was counted a single time. V and J are TRBV29-1 and TRBJ2-7, with D tentatively TRBD1 (5 bases). The V end was cut by 2 bases, the J end by 0 bases, with 11 bases between. Per the germline V gene, CDR1 is SQVTM and CDR2 is ANQGSEA. The CDR3 has 14 amino acids. In DNA form, the CDR3 reads TGCAGCGTTGAACAGCAGGGCAGCTCCTACGAGCAGTACTTC. This codes for CSVEQQGSSYEQYF.

V usage is TRBV28 and J usage is TRBJ1-2; possibly TRBD1 for D (6 bases). The CDR3 runs 18 residues. Per germline, CDR1 MDHEN and CDR2 SYDVKM. V gave up 5 bases and J gave up 4 bases, with 26 bases separating them. CDR3 protein: CASSQPNQQGQGGYGYTF. DNA of the CDR3: TGTGCCAGCAGTCAGCCCAACCAACAGGGCCAGGGAGGCTATGGCTACACCTTC.

V and J are TRBV30 and TRBJ2-7; 13 bases match TRBD2. The CDR3 is 15 residues long. V gave up 2 bases and J gave up 1 base; unmatched junction bases: 2. CDR1 is GTSNPN, CDR2 SVGIG, per germline (reference sequence). CDR3 sequence: CAWSRTSGRSYEQYF. The CDR3 region has the DNA TGTGCCTGGAGTCGGACTAGCGGGAGATCCTACGAGCAGTACTTC.

CDR3 sequence (DNA): TGTGCCAGCAGTAGGGGGACAGCTTATTATCAGCCCCAGCATTTT. Translating it yields CASSRGTAYYQPQHF. The J gene is TRBJ1-5, the V gene TRBV28; 7 nucleotides match TRBD1. Trimming at V came to 5 bases and at J to 5 bases, leaving 9 bases not matched to a gene. The CDR3 contains 15 residues. Germline CDR1 MDHEN, CDR2 SYDVKM. The full variable domain, its missing parts supplied by reference TRBV28 and TRBJ1-5, is DVKVTQSSRYLVKRTGEKVFLECVQDMDHENMFWYRQDPGLGLRLIYFSYDVKMKEKGDIPEGYSVSREKKERFSLILESASTNQTSMYLCASSRGTAYYQPQHFGDGTRLSIL.

V is TRBV6-5 and J is TRBJ2-7; 11 positions match TRBD1. CDR3 length equals 15 residues. The V gene end was trimmed by 4 bases and the J gene end by 2 bases; junction bases not matched to a gene: 4. Germline lookup yields CDR1 MNHEY and CDR2 SVGAGI. In DNA form, the CDR3 reads TGTGCCAGCAGTTCTCCGGGACAGGGGGCCTACGAGCAGTACTTC. This translates into CASSSPGQGAYEQYF.

The chain uses TRBV18 and TRBJ2-7, with 7 bases fitting TRBD1. The CDR3 length is 14 residues. J lost 2 bases, V lost 6 bases, and 7 bases had no gene match. The germline V gene encodes CDR1 KGHSH and CDR2 LQKENI. DNA of the CDR3: TGTGCCAGCTCTTCAGGGGGACCCACCTACGAGCAGTACTTC. Encoded protein: CASSSGGPTYEQYF.

This clone has a handful of counts. The V call is TRBV18, the J call TRBJ2-1; no definite D call. The CDR3 runs 14 residues. Germline lookup yields CDR1 KGHSH and CDR2 LQKENI. V lost 2 bases and J lost 2, with 7 bases in between. This CDR3 is CASSPLSTYNEQFF. The CDR3 nucleotides are TGTGCCAGCTCACCATTGTCGACCTACAATGAGCAGTTCTTC.

The rearrangement uses TRBV19 and TRBJ1-1; TRBD1 is a possible D gene (5 bases). The length of the CDR3 is 14 residues. Germline CDR1 reads LNHDA; CDR2 reads SQIVND (reference sequence). The V and J ends lost 4 bases and 0 bases respectively, with 9 bases between them. The CDR3: CASSTRQMNTEAFF. In DNA form, the CDR3 reads TGTGCCAGTAGTACTAGACAGATGAACACTGAAGCTTTCTTT.

V usage is TRBV29-1 and J usage is TRBJ2-2; no firm D call. V was trimmed by 7 bases and J by 1 base, leaving 7 bases between them. The CDR3 loop spans 12 amino acids. Germline lookup yields CDR1 SQVTM and CDR2 ANQGSEA. The CDR3: CSGAMNTGELFF. CDR3 coding DNA: TGCAGCGGTGCCATGAACACCGGGGAGCTGTTTTTT.

This sequence joins TRBV27 and TRBJ2-7; TRBD2 is a possible D gene (5 bases). With 5 bases removed from V and 4 bases from J, the gap between germline ends came to 18 bases. Germline V gives CDR1 MNHEY, CDR2 SMNVEV (reference sequence). The CDR3 is 15 amino acids. CDR3 sequence (DNA): TGTGCCAGCAGTAGCGGTTTCCCGCCCATATACGAGCAGTACTTC. It translates to CASSSGFPPIYEQYF.